The entry below describes one TCR beta chain. The data derive from a study of blood T cell repertoires in COVID-19. Looking at the study overall: Italy, Spain and the United States were the sources of the convalescent and acute COVID-19 samples. PBMCs, B-cell-depleted T cells, or T cells provided the cDNA or gDNA that made up the material.

Trimming removed 2 bases from V and 4 bases from J, with 18 bases in between. Germline assignment: CDR1 MNHEY and CDR2 SVGAGI. This CDR3 comprises 16 residues. Original analysis: Nucleated cell number was recorded as an estimate derived from reference gene primer amplification. The protocol was immunoSEQ multiplex PCR, while the TCRdb copy is restricted to in-frame clones and leaves out a portion. For V, J and clone size, that table is used; D and trimming come from the DNA. The sample has some 40,000 clones; less than 90% are singletons. The sequenced sample was peripheral blood. The V gene is TRBV6-5, the J gene TRBJ2-7; perhaps TRBD1 as D (6 bases). The source of this sequence is a man between 65 and 80 years old with acute or convalescent COVID-19. This CDR3 reads CASSYRTEISPYEQYF. The CDR3 DNA sequence: TGTGCCAGCAGTTACAGGACAGAAATCTCCCCATACGAGCAGTACTTC.